A single count supports the clone carrying this T cell receptor beta chain. Antigen: not known. This specimen comes from a study of human T cells and chemical hapten exposure. Study-wide context: Small differences in pooled library volume mainly drove the variation in TCR yields per sample. Findings and caveats of the study: There was a positive correlation between PT1 expanded TCR counts and patch test score.

Time point of the sample: pre-sensitization, week 0. The treatment was: therapeutic diphenylcyclopropenone sensitization with weekly scalp DPC. TCRdb independently ran MiXCR on the RACE reads; one entry per CDR3 protein. Of roughly 120,000 distinct CDR3 sequences in the sample, around an eighth were seen once. Sequenced material: whole blood, taken in connection with sensitization to the hapten diphenylcyclopropenone (DPC). The receptor was isolated from a woman younger than 35 with alopecia areata. Some clones in this sample may be carry-over from other donors' samples.

The CDR3, as DNA: TGCAGTGCTCCCTACGGGACCCAGTACTTC. Translation gives CSAPYGTQYF. The chain uses TRBV20-1 and TRBJ2-5; D remains unclear. V shed 5 bases and J shed 7 bases, with 8 bases lying between them. CDR1 DFQATT and CDR2 SNEGSKA come from the germline V gene (reference sequence). The CDR3 has 10 amino acids.